Presented here are 32 T cell receptor beta chains from one specimen sequenced in a study of cytomegalovirus exposure and HLA in healthy donors. The PCR was carried out with 60 Vbeta primers and 13 Jbeta primers. Libraries were prepared by immunoSEQ multiplex PCR; TCRdb keeps only in-frame clonotypes and omits some of them. The sample lists roughly 90,000 clones; about 88% were seen once. Sequencing was performed on PBMCs. These TCRs come from a man younger than 30 in good health and CMV-seronegative.

V usage is TRBV30 and J usage is TRBJ1-5, with TRBD1 as a possible D gene (5 bases). The CDR3 consists of 15 residues. Germline-derived CDR1 and CDR2 are GTSNPN and SVGIG (reference sequence). V shed 0 bases and J shed 1 base, with 10 bases lying between them. CDR3 in amino acids: CAWSVIDRSNQPQHF. CDR3 DNA: TGTGCCTGGAGTGTAATCGACAGAAGCAATCAGCCCCAGCATTTT.

The gene calls are TRBV4-3 and TRBJ2-5; no firm D call. Germline-derived CDR1 and CDR2 are LGHNA and YSLEER. The V and J ends lost 3 bases and 5 bases respectively, with 10 bases between them. This CDR3 is 13 amino acids long. Written as DNA, the CDR3 is TGCGCCAGCAGCCAGTTGAACAGTGAGACCCAGTACTTC. Translating it yields CASSQLNSETQYF.

This rearrangement joins TRBV21-1 to TRBJ1-1; the D call in the table, TRBD1, was not verified against the DNA. TRBV21-1 is designated a pseudogene. This CDR3 is built from 14 residues. The CDR3 region has the DNA TGTGCCAGCAGCAATCCAGGGGTGGACACTGAAGCTTTCTTT. Its translation is CASSNPGVDTEAFF.

The rearrangement uses TRBV6-1 and TRBJ1-1, with 10 bases identical to TRBD1. Germline V gene sequence: CDR1 MNHNS, CDR2 SASEGT. CDR3 length equals 15 residues. J was trimmed by 5 bases and V by 6 bases; bases with no gene match: 9. The CDR3 loop is CASSTKRTGGTEAFF. The CDR3, as DNA: TGTGCCAGCAGCACGAAACGGACAGGGGGGACTGAAGCTTTCTTT.

This clone was counted only a few times. Here the CDR3 DNA reads TGTGCCAGCTCGCCGGGGACTAATGAAAAACTGTTTTTT. Translated, it gives CASSPGTNEKLFF. This rearrangement joins TRBV18 to TRBJ1-4; D is uncertain. The CDR3 sequence is 13 residues long. V gave up 6 bases and J gave up 2 bases, with 7 bases separating them. Germline assignment: CDR1 KGHSH and CDR2 LQKENI.

The V gene is TRBV7-6, the J gene TRBJ1-4; no clear D. This CDR3 comprises 15 residues. V was clipped by 5 bases and J by 0 bases, with 10 bases between them. Looked up from germline, CDR1 is SGHVS and CDR2 is FNYEAQ. Here the CDR3 DNA reads TGTGCCAGCAGCCGGAGATTTGCAACTAATGAAAAACTGTTTTTT. Its translation is CASSRRFATNEKLFF.

This clone was detected a few times. This chain joins TRBV2 and TRBJ1-5; possible D gene TRBD1, 6 bases. CDR3 length equals 15 residues. Per the germline V gene, CDR1 is SNHLY and CDR2 is FYNNEI. V dropped 2 bases and J dropped 6 bases, with 14 bases sitting between them. CDR3: CASSETRGAGQPQHF. The CDR3 region has the DNA TGTGCCAGCAGTGAAACCCGGGGGGCCGGTCAGCCCCAGCATTTT.

The chain uses TRBV13 and TRBJ1-6, with D possibly matching TRBD1 (5 bases). The V gene's germline CDR1 is PRHDT and CDR2 FYEKMQ (reference sequence). The CDR3 loop spans 16 amino acids. The V end was cut by 0 bases, the J end by 10 bases, with 16 bases between. CDR3 sequence reads: CASSLGPPGPASPLHF. CDR3 in DNA: TGTGCCAGCAGCTTAGGCCCCCCAGGGCCGGCCTCACCCCTCCACTTT.

The V gene is TRBV5-1, the J gene TRBJ1-5; 9 nucleotides match TRBD1. Germline V CDR1 and CDR2: SGHRS, YFSETQ. V dropped 5 bases and J dropped 7; count of bases not matched to a gene: 10. CDR3 length: 15 amino acids. The CDR3 loop is CASSAGDREDQPQHF. The CDR3 coding sequence is TGCGCCAGCAGTGCTGGGGACAGGGAGGACCAGCCCCAGCATTTT.

This chain joins TRBV5-6 and TRBJ1-5, with D unclear. The germline V gene encodes CDR1 SGHDT and CDR2 YYEEEE. V gave up 0 bases and J gave up 7 bases, with 14 bases separating them. The CDR3 is made up of 15 amino acids. CDR3 protein: CASSLGTASYQPQHF. The CDR3 DNA is TGTGCCAGCAGCTTGGGGACTGCCTCGTACCAGCCCCAGCATTTT.

V usage is TRBV9 and J usage is TRBJ1-4; D call uncertain. This CDR3 contains 13 residues. V gave up 4 bases and J gave up 10 bases, with 14 bases separating them. Germline loops: CDR1 SGDLS, CDR2 YYNGEE. The CDR3 here is CASSSRLGGKLFF. In DNA, the CDR3 is TGTGCCAGCAGCTCCCGACTAGGCGGAAAACTGTTTTTT.

V is TRBV30 and J is TRBJ1-1; D gene unclear. This CDR3 is 13 amino acids long. Trimming cost V 2 bases and J 4 bases, with 11 bases left between them. From germline, CDR1 is GTSNPN and CDR2 SVGIG (reference sequence). The CDR3 DNA is TGTGCCTGGAGTCTCGAACCCGGCACTGAAGCTTTCTTT. Translating gives CAWSLEPGTEAFF.

This clone turned up a few times. V gene TRBV30 combines with J gene TRBJ2-7; 9 bases line up with TRBD2. Germline V gives CDR1 GTSNPN, CDR2 SVGIG (reference sequence). This CDR3 has 16 amino acids. Trimming cost V 2 bases and J 6 bases; bases outside gene matches: 14. Here the CDR3 reads CAWSISLLTSGGEQYF. CDR3 DNA sequence: TGTGCCTGGAGTATTTCCTTGTTGACTAGCGGTGGCGAGCAGTACTTC.

The DNA of the CDR3 is TGTGCCAGCAGTCCTCAGGGAGGGAACAATCAGCCCCAGCATTTT. As protein: CASSPQGGNNQPQHF. The genes are TRBV6-6 and TRBJ1-5; weak D call: TRBD1 (5 bases). Germline CDR1 and CDR2: MNHNY and SVGAGI (reference sequence). Between the trimmed V and J ends, which lost 5 bases and 3 bases, there was a span of 14 bases. The CDR3 is 15 residues long.

V is TRBV5-1 and J is TRBJ1-2; TRBD1 agrees at 9 bases. CDR1 is SGHRS, CDR2 YFSETQ, per germline. CDR3 length: 16 amino acids. Trimming removed 4 bases from V and 4 bases from J; junction bases left unmatched: 11. The CDR3 DNA sequence: TGCGCCAGCAGCCCGGGACAGGGTGGGGGACCCTATGGCTACACCTTC. Its translation is CASSPGQGGGPYGYTF.

This clone was observed a handful of times. V and J are TRBV5-1 and TRBJ2-1; TRBD2 agrees at 13 bases. CDR1 is SGHRS, CDR2 YFSETQ, per germline. V lost 0 bases, J lost 4 bases, and 1 base stayed unmatched. The CDR3 runs to 16 residues. CDR3 DNA: TGCGCCAGCAGCTTGGGGGGACTAGCGGGATACAATGAGCAGTTCTTC. Translated: CASSLGGLAGYNEQFF.

CDR3 in amino acids: CASSVTGTGAEAFF. The CDR3 bases are TGTGCCAGCAGTGTGACAGGAACAGGGGCTGAAGCTTTCTTT. The chain employs TRBV6-1 and TRBJ1-1, with 7 bases that match TRBD1. This CDR3 has 14 amino acids. Germline CDR1 is MNHNS and CDR2 is SASEGT. The trim removed 4 bases at V and 6 bases at J, leaving 8 bases unmatched.

This clone was seen a few times. The chain combines TRBV6-4 with TRBJ2-2; D is unresolved. Germline CDR1 and CDR2: MRHNA and SNTAGT. The germline V and J ends were trimmed by 0 bases and 4 bases, with 3 bases remaining between them. This CDR3 spans 13 amino acids. Here the CDR3 reads CASSDSSTGELFF. CDR3 nucleotides: TGTGCCAGCAGTGACTCTAGCACCGGGGAGCTGTTTTTT.

The V gene is TRBV11-3, the J gene TRBJ1-1; TRBD1 agrees at 9 bases. Germline CDR1 and CDR2: SGHNT and YENEEA. CDR3 length equals 13 residues. V lost 1 base to trimming and J lost 9 bases; unmatched junction nucleotides: 3. CDR3 nucleotide sequence: TGTGCCAGCAGCTTAGGGACAGGGGCGAAAGCTTTCTTT. This gives the protein CASSLGTGAKAFF. The entire variable domain, with the rest obtained from reference TRBV11-3 and TRBJ1-1, is as follows: EAGVVQSPRYKIIEKKQPVAFWCNPISGHNTLYWYLQNLGQGPELLIRYENEEAVDDSQLPKDRFSAERLKGVDSTLKIQPAELGDSAVYLCASSLGTGAKAFFGQGTRLTVV.

This clone has a handful of counts. Its ends do not fully match the called genes, so a read error is possible. V and J are TRBV6-1 and TRBJ1-5; D ambiguous. CDR1 is MNHNS and CDR2 is SASEGT in the germline V gene. The CDR3 runs 11 residues. The CDR3 DNA sequence: TGTGCCAGCAGTGAGTGGGGAGCCAGGTATTTT. This codes for CASSEWGARYF.

V usage is TRBV4-1 and J usage is TRBJ1-2; 7 positions agree with TRBD1. Germline-derived CDR1 and CDR2 are MGHRA and YSYEKL. The length of the CDR3 is 15 residues. V was pared by 5 bases and J by 8 bases, with 14 bases of the junction left unmatched. Written as DNA, the CDR3 is TGCGCCAGCAGCGAAGGCCCAGGGGGTGAGTGGGGCTACACCTTC. Its protein is CASSEGPGGEWGYTF.

The chain links TRBV6-5 to TRBJ2-7; maybe TRBD1 (6 bases). V lost 4 bases and J 0 bases, leaving 13 bases between the germline ends. Looked up from germline, CDR1 is MNHEY and CDR2 is SVGAGI. The CDR3 loop spans 15 amino acids. The CDR3 loop reads CASSSRARGSYEQYF. Written as DNA, the CDR3 is TGTGCCAGCAGTTCCAGGGCCAGGGGCTCCTACGAGCAGTACTTC.

CDR3 region: CASSLAGVVTDTQYF. DNA of the CDR3: TGTGCCAGCAGCTTAGCGGGAGTTGTCACAGATACGCAGTATTTT. V usage is TRBV5-4 and J usage is TRBJ2-3; 8 bases line up with TRBD2. CDR1 is SGHNT, CDR2 YYREEE, per germline (reference sequence). The CDR3 extends over 15 amino acids. V was clipped by 2 bases and J by 2 bases; unmatched bases: 4.

The chain joins TRBV4-3 to TRBJ2-1, with 7 nucleotides matching TRBD2. This CDR3 contains 14 residues. Trimming cost V 4 bases and J 8 bases; bases outside gene matches: 8. Germline CDR1 and CDR2: LGHNA and YSLEER. Here the CDR3 DNA reads TGCGCCAGCAGCCCCCGGACTAGTCGGGATGAGCAGTTCTTC. Protein product: CASSPRTSRDEQFF.

This clone appeared a single time. J is TRBJ1-1 and V is TRBV6-1; 7 bases are a match to TRBD1. After removal of 10 bases from V and 10 bases from J, the junction contained 15 bases not matched to a gene. The germline CDR1 and CDR2 sequences are MNHNS and SASEGT. This CDR3 is 13 amino acids long. The CDR3 loop reads CATRDRAVALAFF. The CDR3 DNA is TGTGCCACACGAGACAGGGCGGTGGCTCTAGCTTTCTTT.

The gene calls are TRBV19 and TRBJ2-7; D unresolved. The CDR3 runs 12 residues. V lost 4 bases to trimming and J lost 3 bases, with 7 bases between them. Germline V gene lookup returns CDR1 LNHDA and CDR2 SQIVND (reference sequence). CDR3 sequence (DNA): TGTGCCAGTAGTACTACCCGCTACGAGCAGTACTTC. This gives the protein CASSTTRYEQYF. Full variable domain (missing parts from reference TRBV19 and TRBJ2-7): DGGITQSPKYLFRKEGQNVTLSCEQNLNHDAMYWYRQDPGQGLRLIYYSQIVNDFQKGDIAEGYSVSREKKESFPLTVTSAQKNPTAFYLCASSTTRYEQYFGPGTRLTVT.

The chain couples TRBV12-5 to TRBJ1-5; the match to TRBD1 covers 7 bases. V dropped 10 bases and J dropped 1; count of bases not matched to a gene: 7. Germline CDR1 is LGHNT and CDR2 is FRNRAP. The CDR3 covers 14 residues. CDR3 sequence: CATSGTVSNQPQHF. Here the CDR3 DNA reads TGTGCTACTTCCGGGACAGTGAGCAATCAGCCCCAGCATTTT.

The chain has TRBV27 and TRBJ2-2; D is perhaps TRBD1 (6 bases). This CDR3 is 14 amino acids long. Germline V gene sequence: CDR1 MNHEY, CDR2 SMNVEV (reference sequence). Trimming removed 4 bases from V and 5 bases from J, with 11 bases in between. The CDR3 spells CASSYTQGTGELFF. DNA for the CDR3: TGTGCCAGCAGTTATACGCAGGGGACCGGGGAGCTGTTTTTT.

This sequence joins TRBV10-3 and TRBJ2-5, with 9 bases lining up with TRBD1. The germline gives CDR1 ENHRY, CDR2 SYGVKD. CDR3 length: 16 amino acids. The V segment lost 4 bases and the J segment 2 bases; nucleotides outside the gene matches: 8. The CDR3 region is CAISARDRDTQETQYF. The CDR3 coding sequence is TGTGCCATCAGTGCCCGGGACAGGGACACTCAAGAGACCCAGTACTTC.

Here the CDR3 DNA reads TGCAGCGTCCCTACCACTAGCGGGAGGGCTCCGGGGACCCAGTACTTC. Translating gives CSVPTTSGRAPGTQYF. The gene calls are TRBV29-1 and TRBJ2-5, with TRBD2 matching 13 bases. This CDR3 spans 16 amino acids. Unmatched junction bases numbered 14, after V lost 6 bases and J lost 7 bases. Germline CDR1 reads SQVTM; CDR2 reads ANQGSEA. The complete variable domain, with remaining parts taken from reference TRBV29-1 and TRBJ2-5, reads SAVISQKPSRDICQRGTSLTIQCQVDSQVTMMFWYRQQPGQSLTLIATANQGSEATYESGFVIDKFPISRPNLTFSTLTVSNMSPEDSSIYLCSVPTTSGRAPGTQYFGPGTRLLVL.

The genes are TRBV9 and TRBJ1-4; TRBD1 is a possible D gene (5 bases). Trimming removed 4 bases from V and 6 bases from J, with 13 bases in between. In germline, CDR1 is SGDLS, CDR2 YYNGEE. The CDR3 is 14 residues long. The CDR3 DNA sequence: TGTGCCAGCAGCCCACGGGGGGGACATGAAAAACTGTTTTTT. Amino acids: CASSPRGGHEKLFF.

The chain recombines TRBV15 with TRBJ2-7; D is ambiguous. The CDR3 is made up of 14 amino acids. V dropped 0 bases and J dropped 3 bases, with 9 bases sitting between them. From germline, CDR1 is LNHNV and CDR2 YYDKDF (reference sequence). In DNA, the CDR3 is TGTGCCACCAGCAGAGAGCTAGTTTACTACGAGCAGTACTTC. Translated, it gives CATSRELVYYEQYF.